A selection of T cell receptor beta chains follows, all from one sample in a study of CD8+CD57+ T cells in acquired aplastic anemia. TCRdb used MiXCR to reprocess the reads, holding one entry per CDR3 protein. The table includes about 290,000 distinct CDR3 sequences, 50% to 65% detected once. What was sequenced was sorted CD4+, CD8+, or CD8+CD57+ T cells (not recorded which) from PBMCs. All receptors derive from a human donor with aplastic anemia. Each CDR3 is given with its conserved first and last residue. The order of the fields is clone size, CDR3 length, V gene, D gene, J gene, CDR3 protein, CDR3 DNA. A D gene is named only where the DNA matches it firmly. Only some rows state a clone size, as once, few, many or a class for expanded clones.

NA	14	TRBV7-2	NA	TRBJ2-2	CASSSPANTGELFF	TGTGCCAGCAGCTCCCCAGCGAACACCGGGGAGCTGTTTTTT
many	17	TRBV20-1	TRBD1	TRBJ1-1	CSAPGEGAISWNTEAFF	TGCAGTGCCCCAGGGGAGGGGGCAATCTCGTGGAACACTGAAGCTTTCTTT
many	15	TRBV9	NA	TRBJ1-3	CASSGQALPGNTIYF	TGTGCCAGCAGCGGGCAGGCTTTGCCTGGAAACACCATATATTTT
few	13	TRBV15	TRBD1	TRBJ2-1	CATRDRPYNEQFF	TGTGCCACCCGGGACAGGCCCTACAATGAGCAGTTCTTC
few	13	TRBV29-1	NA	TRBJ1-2	CSVESDRIYGYTF	TGCAGCGTTGAATCCGACAGGATATATGGCTACACCTTC
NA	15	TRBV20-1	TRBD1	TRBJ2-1	CSARSGTGRYNEQFF	TGCAGTGCTAGAAGTGGGACAGGGCGCTACAATGAGCAGTTCTTC
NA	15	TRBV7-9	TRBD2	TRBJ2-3	CASSLTGGPTDTQYF	TGTGCCAGCAGCTTGACGGGAGGGCCCACAGATACGCAGTATTTT
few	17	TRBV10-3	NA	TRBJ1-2	CAISESIRVGAGNGYTF	TGTGCCATCAGTGAGTCGATTAGGGTCGGGGCTGGGAATGGCTACACCTTC
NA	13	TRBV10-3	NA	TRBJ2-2	CAISPPGPGELFF	TGTGCCATCTCCCCCCCGGGACCCGGGGAGCTGTTTTTT
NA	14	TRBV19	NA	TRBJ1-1	CTSSQSGETTEAFF	TGTACCAGTAGCCAGTCGGGGGAAACGACTGAAGCTTTCTTT
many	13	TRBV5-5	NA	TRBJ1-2	CASSLGSSYGYTF	TGTGCCAGCAGCTTAGGAAGTAGCTATGGCTACACCTTC
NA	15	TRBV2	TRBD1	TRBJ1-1	CASSRTGDRNTEAFF	TGTGCCAGCAGTCGGACAGGGGATCGGAACACTGAAGCTTTCTTT
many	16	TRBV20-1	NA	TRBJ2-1	CSARDRPGAQYNEQFF	TGCAGTGCTAGAGATCGCCCAGGGGCCCAATACAATGAGCAGTTCTTC
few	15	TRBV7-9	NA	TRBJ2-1	CASSPQGRGDNEQFF	TGTGCCAGCAGCCCCCAGGGGAGGGGGGACAATGAGCAGTTCTTC
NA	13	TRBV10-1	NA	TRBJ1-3	CASSEHSGNTIYF	TGCGCCAGCAGTGAGCACTCTGGAAACACCATATATTTT
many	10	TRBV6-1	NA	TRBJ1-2	CASSEYGYTF	TGTGCCAGCAGTGAGTATGGCTACACCTTC
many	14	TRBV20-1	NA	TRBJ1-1	CSARGGTVNTEAFF	TGCAGTGCTAGAGGCGGGACGGTGAACACTGAAGCTTTCTTT
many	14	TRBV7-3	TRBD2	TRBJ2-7	CASSVLAGVGEQYF	TGTGCCAGCAGCGTTCTAGCGGGGGTTGGCGAGCAGTACTTC
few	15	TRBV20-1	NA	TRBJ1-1	CSARDAKGLYDEAFF	TGCAGTGCTAGAGACGCAAAGGGCTTATATGATGAAGCTTTCTTT
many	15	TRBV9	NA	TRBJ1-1	CASSVDGQGNTEAFF	TGTGCCAGCAGCGTAGACGGGCAAGGGAACACTGAAGCTTTCTTT
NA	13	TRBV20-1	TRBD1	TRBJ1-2	CSAGTETNYGYTF	TGCAGTGCTGGGACAGAGACTAACTATGGCTACACCTTC
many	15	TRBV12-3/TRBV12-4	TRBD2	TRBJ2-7	CASSTSGRSSYEQYF	TGTGCCAGCAGTACTAGCGGGAGGTCCTCCTACGAGCAGTACTTC
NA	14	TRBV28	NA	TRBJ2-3	CASAFISGTDTQYF	TGTGCCAGCGCATTTATCTCCGGCACAGATACGCAGTATTTT
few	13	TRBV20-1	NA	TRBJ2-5	CSARDRGMETQYF	TGCAGTGCTAGAGACCGCGGGATGGAGACCCAGTACTTC
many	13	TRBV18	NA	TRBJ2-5	CASSIGSQETQYF	TGTGCCAGCTCAATCGGTAGCCAAGAGACCCAGTACTTC
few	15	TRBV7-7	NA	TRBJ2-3	CASSLGGGPGDTQYF	TGTGCCAGCAGCTTAGGTGGAGGACCTGGAGATACGCAGTATTTT
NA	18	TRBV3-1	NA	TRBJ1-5	CASSQDLTGSYGNQPQHF	TGTGCCAGCAGCCAAGATCTAACAGGCTCCTATGGCAATCAGCCCCAGCATTTT
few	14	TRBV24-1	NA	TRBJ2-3	CATSDLVTTDTQYF	TGTGCCACCAGTGATCTGGTTACCACAGATACGCAGTATTTT
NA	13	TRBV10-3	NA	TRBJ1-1	CAIGREEHTEAFF	TGTGCCATCGGCAGAGAGGAACACACTGAAGCTTTCTTT
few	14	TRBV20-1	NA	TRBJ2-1	CSAKLGLSYNEQFF	TGCAGTGCTAAACTAGGACTCTCCTACAATGAGCAGTTCTTC
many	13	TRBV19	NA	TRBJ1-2	CASSNAGNYGYTF	TGTGCCAGTAGTAACGCAGGGAACTATGGCTACACCTTC
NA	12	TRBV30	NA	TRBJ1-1	CAWSRENTEAFF	TGTGCCTGGAGTAGAGAGAACACTGAAGCTTTCTTT
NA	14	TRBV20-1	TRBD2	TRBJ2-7	CSARLAGGGYEQYF	TGCAGTGCGCGACTAGCGGGGGGCGGGTACGAGCAGTACTTC
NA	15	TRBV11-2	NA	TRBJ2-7	CASSHVAGSSYEQYF	TGCGCCAGCAGCCATGTCGCGGGCAGCTCCTACGAGCAGTACTTC
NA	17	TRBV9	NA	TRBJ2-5	CASSVRPTWDQPETQYF	TGTGCCAGCAGCGTAAGGCCGACCTGGGATCAGCCAGAGACCCAGTACTTC
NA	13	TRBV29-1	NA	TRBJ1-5	CSAGENSNQPQHF	TGCAGCGCCGGGGAAAATAGCAATCAGCCCCAGCATTTT
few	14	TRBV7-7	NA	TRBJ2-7	CASSPSFGSYEQYF	TGTGCTAGCAGCCCCTCGTTCGGGTCCTACGAGCAGTACTTC
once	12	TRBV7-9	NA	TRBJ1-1	CASSPPGPDAFF	TGTGCCAGCAGCCCGCCAGGACCTGATGCTTTCTTT
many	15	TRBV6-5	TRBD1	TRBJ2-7	CASSYSRGQVYEQYF	TGTGCCAGCAGTTACTCGAGGGGACAGGTATACGAGCAGTACTTC
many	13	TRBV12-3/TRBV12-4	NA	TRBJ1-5	CASSTGQSQPQHF	TGTGCCAGCAGTACGGGGCAAAGTCAGCCCCAGCATTTT
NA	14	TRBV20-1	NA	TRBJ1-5	CSARDRNSNQPQHF	TGCAGTGCTAGAGATCGAAATAGCAATCAGCCCCAGCATTTT
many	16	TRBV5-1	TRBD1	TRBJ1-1	CASSKDRGVMNTEAFF	TGCGCCAGCAGCAAGGACAGGGGAGTCATGAACACTGAAGCTTTCTTT
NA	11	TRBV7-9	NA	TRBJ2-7	CASSPSFEQYF	TGTGCCAGCAGCCCATCGTTCGAGCAGTACTTC
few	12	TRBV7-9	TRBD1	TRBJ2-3	CASSDAGTGKYF	TGTGCCAGCAGCGACGCCGGGACAGGGAAGTATTTT
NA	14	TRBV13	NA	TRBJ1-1	CASSLRRTNTEAFF	TGTGCCAGCAGCCTGAGACGGACGAACACTGAAGCTTTCTTT
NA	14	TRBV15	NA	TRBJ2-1	CATAGVLSYNEQFF	TGTGCCACCGCTGGGGTCCTCTCCTACAATGAGCAGTTCTTC
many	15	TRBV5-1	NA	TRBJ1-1	CASTTGGGWDTEAFF	TGCGCCAGCACCACGGGGGGGGGGTGGGATACTGAAGCTTTCTTT
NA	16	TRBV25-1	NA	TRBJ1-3	CASREGKGNSGNTIYF	TGTGCCAGCAGGGAAGGAAAGGGAAACTCCGGAAACACCATATATTTT
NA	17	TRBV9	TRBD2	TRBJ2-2	CASSLSSGSGSTGELFF	TGTGCCAGCAGCCTCAGCAGCGGGAGTGGGAGCACCGGGGAGCTGTTTTTT
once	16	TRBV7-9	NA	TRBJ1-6	CASSFGGGVYNSPLHF	TGTGCCAGCAGCTTCGGCGGAGGCGTCTATAATTCACCCCTCCACTTT
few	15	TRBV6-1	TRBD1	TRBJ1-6	CASSLGTGFNSPLHF	TGTGCCAGCAGTCTCGGGACAGGGTTTAATTCACCCCTCCACTTT
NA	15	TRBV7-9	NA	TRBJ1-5	CASSSVEVHTDTQHF	TGTGCCAGCAGCTCCGTTGAAGTTCACACAGATACGCAGCATTTT
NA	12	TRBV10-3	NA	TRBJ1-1	CAINEQGTEAFF	TGTGCCATCAACGAGCAGGGCACTGAAGCTTTCTTT
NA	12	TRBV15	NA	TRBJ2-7	CATSRAGYEQYF	TGTGCCACCAGCAGAGCGGGCTACGAGCAGTACTTC
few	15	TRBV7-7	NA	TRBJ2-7	CASSLGAWQGYEQYF	TGTGCTAGCAGCTTAGGGGCGTGGCAGGGTTACGAGCAGTACTTC